One and the same sample provided the 17 T cell receptor beta chains below, sequenced in a study of regulatory T cells in long-lasting Graves disease. Documented time point: persistent/refractory GD, antithyroid drugs over 5 years with positive TRAb. Isolated PBMC RNA provided the starting material for the TCR library. According to the study, TCR beta libraries were built with iRepertoire HTBI primers and CDR3-region Arm-PCR. TCRdb used MiXCR to reprocess the multiplex PCR reads, holding one entry per CDR3 protein. The table has 400,000 to 500,000 distinct CDR3 sequences, more than 20% seen once; the top ten hold approximately 7.8%. The source material was peripheral blood mononuclear cells (PBMCs), sampled when the disease was refractory, from a patient treated with antithyroid drugs. The receptors shown here come from a female donor with Graves disease.

This clonotype was detected many times. The junction departs from germline at one end; a sequencing error may be responsible. This chain links TRBV11-2 with TRBJ2-7; unclear D gene. CDR3 length: 13 amino acids. The V gene's germline CDR1 is SGHAT and CDR2 FQNNGV. CDR3 DNA sequence: TGTGCCAGCAGCTTAGCTAGGTCCTTCGAGCAGTACTTC. This gives the protein CASSLARSFEQYF.

This clonotype was counted a few times. The chain uses TRBV5-1 and TRBJ2-7, with 11 bases matching TRBD1. This CDR3 contains 14 residues. Per germline, CDR1 SGHRS and CDR2 YFSETQ. V lost 4 bases, J lost 7 bases, and 7 bases stayed unmatched. The CDR3 region has the DNA TGCGCCAGCAGCCTGGACAGGGGGCGTCGGGAGCAGTACTTC. It specifies CASSLDRGRREQYF.

V is TRBV27 and J is TRBJ1-3; unclear D gene. CDR1 and CDR2 from the germline V gene are MNHEY and SMNVEV (reference sequence). The CDR3 is 14 amino acids. V lost 0 bases, J lost 4 bases, and 7 bases lay in between. The DNA for the CDR3 is TGTGCCAGCAGTTTATCGCCGGGAGGAAACACCATATATTTT. This gives the protein CASSLSPGGNTIYF.

This clonotype was seen repeatedly, ten times or more. The V gene is TRBV2, the J gene TRBJ1-1; D is ambiguous. The ends were cut back, 4 bases at V and 11 bases at J, with 11 bases in the middle. The CDR3 extends over 11 amino acids. Germline V gives CDR1 SNHLY, CDR2 FYNNEI. CDR3 protein: CASSGGLPAFF. In DNA, the CDR3 is TGTGCCAGCAGTGGAGGGCTACCGGCTTTCTTT. The full variable domain, with the rest looked up from reference TRBV2 and TRBJ1-1, is EPEVTQTPSHQVTQMGQEVILRCVPISNHLYFYWYRQILGQKVEFLVSFYNNEISEKSEIFDDQFSVERPDGSNFTLKIRSTKLEDSAMYFCASSGGLPAFFGQGTRLTVV.

This clonotype was seen only a few times. The chain recombines TRBV5-6 with TRBJ2-7; the D is unclear. The CDR3 has 12 amino acids. V shed 4 bases and J shed 3 bases, with 8 bases lying between them. Germline loops: CDR1 SGHDT, CDR2 YYEEEE. CDR3 bases: TGTGCCAGCAGCGTTGACGACTACGAGCAGTACTTC. Translated, it gives CASSVDDYEQYF.

There are a few counts of this clonotype. V and J are TRBV14 and TRBJ2-7; D possibly matches TRBD1 or TRBD2 (5 bases each). V shed 2 bases and J shed 3 bases, with 17 bases lying between them. From germline, CDR1 is SGHDN and CDR2 FVKESK. The CDR3 extends over 16 amino acids. The CDR3 nucleotides are TGTGCCAGCAGCCAAACCGGGACCAACACAGTCTACGAGCAGTACTTC. Its protein product is CASSQTGTNTVYEQYF.

V and J are TRBV7-9 and TRBJ2-1; possible D gene TRBD1, 6 bases. The CDR3 length is 17 residues. The germline V gene has CDR1 SEHNR and CDR2 FQNEAQ (reference sequence). V lost 4 bases and J 6 bases, leaving 22 bases between the germline ends. The CDR3: CASSSASGTRGGNEQFF. The DNA of the CDR3 is TGTGCCAGCAGCTCCGCCTCCGGGACCCGAGGGGGCAATGAGCAGTTCTTC.

This chain connects TRBV2 to TRBJ2-7, with TRBD1 as a possible D gene (6 bases). CDR1 and CDR2 (germline): SNHLY, FYNNEI. The V and J ends lost 2 bases and 3 bases respectively, with 11 bases between them. The CDR3 totals 14 residues. The DNA for the CDR3 is TGTGCCAGCAGTGAAAACAGGGAGAGCTACGAGCAGTACTTC. This sequence encodes CASSENRESYEQYF.

At least ten counts were recorded for this clonotype. The V call is TRBV29-1, the J call TRBJ1-1; perhaps TRBD1 as D (5 bases). The V end lost 7 bases, the J end lost 0 bases, and 12 bases lay between the germline ends. CDR3 size: 13 residues. CDR1 SQVTM and CDR2 ANQGSEA come from the germline V gene. In nucleotides, the CDR3 is TGCAGCGCGGAACGGGGCCTGAACACTGAAGCTTTCTTT. Its translation is CSAERGLNTEAFF.

This clonotype was recorded at least ten times. V and J are TRBV12-3 or TRBV12-4 and TRBJ2-2, with D possibly matching TRBD2 (5 bases). The V gene lost 3 bases and the J gene lost 3 bases, with 11 bases spanning the gap. The CDR3 covers 15 residues. The CDR3 DNA follows: TGTGCCAGCAGTTTCGACGGGATTGACACCGGGGAGCTGTTTTTT. This gives the protein CASSFDGIDTGELFF.

Of note for this clonotype: This could be a read error, since a much larger clone is one nucleotide away. The rearrangement joins TRBV7-2 to TRBJ2-7; 7 bases match TRBD2. This CDR3 spans 14 amino acids. The V gene's germline CDR1 is SGHTA and CDR2 FQGNSA. CDR3 DNA sequence: TGTGTCAGCAGCTTTTCGCGGGAGTACGGCGAGCAGTACTTC. Translating it yields CVSSFSREYGEQYF.

About this clonotype itself: This may be a read error, as it is one base from a much larger clone. This rearrangement joins TRBV13 to TRBJ1-1; D is unresolved. The CDR3 is made up of 12 amino acids. The V end was cut by 6 bases, the J end by 3 bases, with 8 bases between. CDR1 is PRHDT, CDR2 FYEKMQ, per germline (reference sequence). DNA of the CDR3: TGTGCCAGCAGTGAAATGGACACTGAAGCTTTCTTT. It encodes CASSEMDTEAFF.

This clonotype was seen more than once but under ten times. The chain has TRBV11-2 and TRBJ2-5; weak D call: TRBD1 (6 bases). CDR1 and CDR2 (germline): SGHAT, FQNNGV. Deletions cut 0 bases from V and 7 bases from J, with 15 bases between. This CDR3 is built from 15 residues. Here the CDR3 DNA reads TGTGCCAGCAGCTTAGAACAGGGCACAGAGCGGACCCAGTACTTC. Amino acid sequence: CASSLEQGTERTQYF.

This chain connects TRBV5-1 to TRBJ2-1; D is perhaps TRBD1 (6 bases). Trimming stripped 6 bases from V and 6 bases from J, with 13 bases between. The CDR3 has 13 amino acids. Germline V CDR1 and CDR2: SGHRS, YFSETQ. The CDR3: CASKLTGTNEQFF. The CDR3 DNA reads as TGCGCCAGCAAGTTAACAGGGACCAATGAGCAGTTCTTC.

The chain has TRBV7-9 and TRBJ2-7; no firm D call. Trimming stripped 3 bases from V and 4 bases from J, with 10 bases between. The CDR3 totals 13 residues. The germline CDR1 and CDR2 sequences are SEHNR and FQNEAQ (reference sequence). CDR3 sequence: CASSFYSQYEQYF. The DNA for the CDR3 is TGTGCCAGCAGCTTTTACTCCCAGTACGAGCAGTACTTC.

The V call is TRBV6-1, the J call TRBJ2-3; D possibly corresponds to TRBD1 (7 bases). CDR3 size: 14 residues. Germline lookup yields CDR1 MNHNS and CDR2 SASEGT. The ends were cut back, 3 bases at V and 3 bases at J, with 10 bases in the middle. The CDR3 loop is CASSDRGDTDTQYF. CDR3 in DNA: TGTGCCAGCAGTGACAGGGGGGATACAGATACGCAGTATTTT.

This clonotype was observed a few times. The chain is built from TRBV7-9 and TRBJ1-6; 7 positions agree with TRBD1. V gave up 5 bases and J gave up 5 bases; unmatched junction bases: 6. CDR1 is SEHNR and CDR2 is FQNEAQ in the germline V gene (reference sequence). The CDR3 extends over 15 amino acids. The CDR3 DNA sequence: TGTGCCAGCAGCCGCGGGACAGTTAATAATTCACCCCTCCACTTT. Translated, it gives CASSRGTVNNSPLHF.